The present T cell receptor beta chain was sequenced within a study of CD8+CD57+ T cells in acquired aplastic anemia. Whole-study context: DNA per sorted CD4+ or CD8+ sample ranged roughly 0.19 to 30 ug, averaging about 3 ug.

Regarding this clonotype: What it binds is unknown. The junction differs from germline at one of its ends, possibly a read error.

Sequencing involved patients with CD8+CD57+ cell expansion previously shown by flow cytometry. Each patient carried a diagnosis of severe acquired aplastic anemia. Study-level findings and limits: Patients and controls shared approximately 30 CD8+ CDR3 sequences.

Per the germline V gene, CDR1 is MNHEY and CDR2 is SVGAGI. The CDR3 covers 14 residues. Both TCR beta VDJ combination and CDR3 sequence profiling were carried out. Genomic DNA was the template for this profiling. TCRdb used MiXCR to reprocess the reads, holding one entry per CDR3 protein. The table has a few hundred thousand distinct CDR3 sequences, roughly 53% seen once. The sequence came from a human donor with aplastic anemia. The material sequenced was sorted CD4+, CD8+, or CD8+CD57+ T cells (not recorded which) from PBMCs. This chain joins TRBV6-5 and TRBJ2-2; tentatively, D is TRBD2 (5 bases). Here the CDR3 DNA reads TGTGCCAGCAGTTACACCGGGAAGCCCGGGGAGCTGCTTTTT. Its protein is CASSYTGKPGELLF.